Presented here are 30 T cell receptor beta chains from one specimen sequenced in a study of shared clonotypes between healthy human individuals. The table came from immunoSEQ multiplex PCR; TCRdb's copy has only in-frame clones and leaves some out. The sample carries approximately 1.1 million clones, about four fifths recorded once. Sequencing input: memory CD4+ T cells from PBMCs. Subset meaning: CD45RA-negative fraction. Receptors originate from a man in his late teens or twenties in good health. Some clones in this sample may be carry-over from other donors' samples.

This chain joins TRBV5-1 and TRBJ1-4; D possibly corresponds to TRBD1 (6 bases). The germline V and J ends were trimmed by 7 bases and 0 bases, with 10 bases remaining between them. Germline assignment: CDR1 SGHRS and CDR2 YFSETQ. The CDR3 is 14 amino acids. The CDR3 protein is CASGRDTTNEKLFF. Here the CDR3 DNA reads TGCGCCAGCGGCCGGGACACAACTAATGAAAAACTGTTTTTT.

The V and J genes are TRBV28 and TRBJ1-4; unclear D gene. V lost 10 bases to trimming and J lost 5 bases, with 14 bases between them. The germline gives CDR1 MDHEN, CDR2 SYDVKM. The CDR3 has 13 residues. The CDR3 loop is CATKTSSNEKLFF. In DNA form, the CDR3 reads TGTGCCACCAAGACGAGTTCGAATGAAAAACTGTTTTTT.

V gene TRBV5-6 combines with J gene TRBJ2-1; 8 nucleotides align to TRBD2. With V trimmed by 4 bases and J by 4 bases, 13 bases remained unmatched. Germline V gene lookup returns CDR1 SGHDT and CDR2 YYEEEE. The CDR3 consists of 17 residues. The CDR3 coding sequence is TGTGCCAGCAGCCTTCGAGGGCCCCTAGCGGGTTACAATGAGCAGTTCTTC. This gives the protein CASSLRGPLAGYNEQFF.

V gene TRBV19 combines with J gene TRBJ2-1; D remains unclear. Germline-derived CDR1 and CDR2 are LNHDA and SQIVND (reference sequence). Trimming cost V 4 bases and J 4 bases, with 5 bases left between them. CDR3 length: 12 residues. CDR3 protein: CASSRGYNEQFF. CDR3 coding DNA: TGTGCCAGTAGTAGAGGATACAATGAGCAGTTCTTC.

Concerning this clone itself: Germline and junction disagree at one end, which may indicate a read error. The chain recombines TRBV4-1 with TRBJ1-5; D remains unclear. CDR1 and CDR2 from the germline V gene are MGHRA and YSYEKL. This CDR3 contains 15 residues. The CDR3 spells CASGQEEGSGQPQHF. CDR3 bases: TGCGCCAGCGGCCAAGAGGAAGGTAGCGGTCAGCCCCAGCATTTT.

The chain employs TRBV9 and TRBJ1-6; D is unclear. This CDR3 contains 13 residues. V lost 0 bases and J 10 bases, leaving 8 bases between the germline ends. The germline V gene has CDR1 SGDLS and CDR2 YYNGEE. CDR3 loop: CASSVEVGSPLHF. The CDR3 DNA follows: TGTGCCAGCAGCGTAGAAGTTGGCTCACCCCTCCACTTT.

V usage is TRBV5-6 and J usage is TRBJ2-4; D perhaps matches TRBD1 (6 bases). The V gene's germline CDR1 is SGHDT and CDR2 YYEEEE. V lost 2 bases and J 0 bases, leaving 9 bases between the germline ends. This CDR3 is built from 15 residues. The CDR3 bases are TGTGCCAGCAGCTTAACAGGGATAGCCAAAAACATTCAGTACTTC. Translation gives CASSLTGIAKNIQYF.

V usage is TRBV28 and J usage is TRBJ2-3, with D possibly matching TRBD1 (5 bases). V was shortened by 8 bases and J by 3 bases, with 15 bases between the two germline ends. This CDR3 region has 14 residues. CDR1 and CDR2 (germline): MDHEN, SYDVKM. CDR3: CASETGGHTDTQYF. In nucleotides, the CDR3 is TGTGCCAGCGAAACGGGTGGACATACAGATACGCAGTATTTT.

The chain is built from TRBV29-1 and TRBJ2-5; unclear D gene. The V gene's germline CDR1 is SQVTM and CDR2 ANQGSEA. Trimming pared 7 bases from V and 0 bases from J, leaving 12 bases between. CDR3 length: 13 amino acids. DNA for the CDR3: TGCAGCGCCGCCCTAGGGTACCAAGAGACCCAGTACTTC. It encodes CSAALGYQETQYF.

In its sample, this clone was seen many times. V and J are TRBV6-5 and TRBJ2-7, with D possibly being TRBD1 or TRBD2 (5 bases each). The CDR3 length is 15 residues. Per germline, CDR1 MNHEY and CDR2 SVGAGI. V shed 4 bases and J shed 5 bases, with 18 bases lying between them. As DNA, the CDR3 is TGTGCCAGCAGTTCCCCTTCCGGGGCTTTTCACGAGCAGTACTTC. It translates to CASSSPSGAFHEQYF.

This clone was seen only once. The chain carries TRBV11-1 and TRBJ2-1, with 8 nucleotides matching TRBD1. The CDR3 runs to 13 residues. Trimming took 5 bases from V and 8 from J; bases not matched to a gene: 5. Germline V CDR1 and CDR2: SGHAT, FQDESV (reference sequence). CDR3 nucleotide sequence: TGTGCCAGCAGCCCGGACAGGGCCTATGAGCAGTTCTTC. Protein: CASSPDRAYEQFF. Full variable domain (outside the CDR3, taken from reference TRBV11-1 and TRBJ2-1): EAEVAQSPRYKITEKSQAVAFWCDPISGHATLYWYRQILGQGPELLVQFQDESVVDDSQLPKDRFSAERLKGVDSTLKIQPAELGDSAMYLCASSPDRAYEQFFGPGTRLTVL.

The CDR3 nucleotides are TGTGCCAGCAGTTTATATCCTAGCGGAGATACGCAGTATTTT. This codes for CASSLYPSGDTQYF. The chain employs TRBV27 and TRBJ2-3; 7 bases map to TRBD2. From germline, CDR1 is MNHEY and CDR2 SMNVEV (reference sequence). The CDR3 totals 14 residues. The V and J ends lost 1 base and 5 bases, in that order; junction bases with no gene match: 3.

V is TRBV7-9 and J is TRBJ1-1; D uncertain. The CDR3 sequence is 15 residues long. Germline values: CDR1 SEHNR, CDR2 FQNEAQ (reference sequence). V shed 1 base and J shed 7 bases, with 16 bases lying between them. This CDR3 reads CASSLGNSGRGEAFF. The DNA of the CDR3 is TGTGCCAGCAGCTTAGGGAATTCTGGGCGGGGTGAAGCTTTCTTT. Full variable domain (missing parts from reference TRBV7-9 and TRBJ1-1): DTGVSQNPRHKITKRGQNVTFRCDPISEHNRLYWYRQTLGQGPEFLTYFQNEAQLEKSRLLSDRFSAERPKGSFSTLEIQRTEQGDSAMYLCASSLGNSGRGEAFFGQGTRLTVV.

The chain joins TRBV5-6 to TRBJ2-3; D is unclear. The CDR3 extends over 14 amino acids. V was pared by 4 bases and J by 2 bases, with 11 bases between. CDR1 and CDR2 (germline): SGHDT, YYEEEE. The CDR3 reads CASSPNRVTDTQYF. The CDR3 DNA follows: TGTGCCAGCAGCCCGAATCGGGTCACAGATACGCAGTATTTT.

The chain uses TRBV19 and TRBJ2-7, with a weak D call TRBD1 (5 bases). This CDR3 region has 11 residues. Germline CDR1 reads LNHDA; CDR2 reads SQIVND (reference sequence). V lost 8 bases to trimming and J lost 6 bases, with 11 bases between them. CDR3 amino acids: CASGAGFEQYF. The CDR3 region has the DNA TGTGCCAGTGGAGCAGGGTTCGAGCAGTACTTC.

The chain links TRBV7-8 to TRBJ1-1; no definite D call. Germline V CDR1 and CDR2: SGHVS, FQNEAQ. CDR3 size: 14 residues. Trimming shortened V by 5 bases and J by 1 base, and 11 bases separated the two germline ends. DNA for the CDR3: TGTGCCAGCAGCGGGAAGACACCGAACACTGAAGCTTTCTTT. This sequence encodes CASSGKTPNTEAFF.

This clone was seen a few times. J is TRBJ2-5 and V is TRBV7-2; 9 positions match TRBD1. V was pared by 2 bases and J by 5 bases, with 3 bases of the junction left unmatched. This CDR3 contains 14 residues. The germline gives CDR1 SGHTA, CDR2 FQGNSA. DNA for the CDR3: TGTGCCAGCAGCTTAAGGACAGGGGATGAGACCCAGTACTTC. Its translation is CASSLRTGDETQYF.

This chain uses TRBV27 with TRBJ1-4; TRBD1 matches at 8 bases. After removal of 5 bases from V and 8 bases from J, the junction contained 4 bases not matched to a gene. The V gene's germline CDR1 is MNHEY and CDR2 SMNVEV (reference sequence). The CDR3 runs 13 residues. The CDR3, as DNA: TGTGCCAGCAGTGTCCGGGACAGGGAAAAACTGTTTTTT. Its protein is CASSVRDREKLFF.

This chain uses TRBV5-1 with TRBJ2-7; TRBD1 agrees at 8 bases. Germline lookup yields CDR1 SGHRS and CDR2 YFSETQ. This CDR3 spans 14 amino acids. V dropped 3 bases and J dropped 3; count of bases not matched to a gene: 5. CDR3 in DNA: TGCGCCAGCAGCTCACAGGGGGGAGTCTACGAGCAGTACTTC. Translated, it gives CASSSQGGVYEQYF.

The chain combines TRBV10-1 with TRBJ2-5; the D is unclear. The CDR3 runs to 15 residues. CDR1 is WNHNN, CDR2 SYGVQD, per germline (reference sequence). V was shortened by 3 bases and J by 5 bases, with 16 bases between the two germline ends. The CDR3 reads CASSDVGSSRETQYF. In nucleotides, the CDR3 is TGCGCCAGCAGTGATGTCGGCAGCTCAAGGGAGACCCAGTACTTC.

The V call is TRBV9, the J call TRBJ2-2, with D possibly TRBD2 on 7 matching bases. This CDR3 has 16 amino acids. Looked up from germline, CDR1 is SGDLS and CDR2 is YYNGEE. V lost 2 bases and J 6 bases, leaving 17 bases between the germline ends. This CDR3 is CASSVGGGRNAGELFF. The CDR3 nucleotides are TGTGCCAGCAGCGTCGGGGGCGGGAGAAATGCCGGGGAGCTGTTTTTT.

The chain couples TRBV5-1 to TRBJ2-3; D is ambiguous. Deletions cut 0 bases from V and 7 bases from J, with 12 bases between. The CDR3 length is 14 residues. The germline CDR1 and CDR2 sequences are SGHRS and YFSETQ. CDR3 region: CASSLGSGANTQYF. CDR3 bases: TGCGCCAGCAGCTTGGGTTCAGGTGCAAATACGCAGTATTTT.

This clone has a count of ten or more. This sequence joins TRBV7-2 and TRBJ2-1; TRBD1 might be the D (6 bases). Between the trimmed V and J ends, which lost 7 bases and 7 bases, there was a span of 14 bases. The CDR3 has 13 amino acids. Germline assignment: CDR1 SGHTA and CDR2 FQGNSA. In DNA, the CDR3 is TGTGCCAGCACCCCACAGGGTGGGAATGAGCAGTTCTTC. It codes for CASTPQGGNEQFF. Variable domain in full (rest from reference TRBV7-2 and TRBJ2-1): GAGVSQSPSNKVTEKGKDVELRCDPISGHTALYWYRQSLGQGLEFLIYFQGNSAPDKSGLPSDRFSAERTGGSVSTLTIQRTQQEDSAVYLCASTPQGGNEQFFGPGTRLTVL.

The rearrangement uses TRBV7-6 and TRBJ2-1; TRBD1 or TRBD2 may be the D gene (5 bases each). With 5 bases removed from V and 2 bases from J, the gap between germline ends came to 16 bases. Germline V lookup: CDR1 SGHVS, CDR2 FNYEAQ. This CDR3 has 16 amino acids. The CDR3 is CASSKDGATTYNEQFF. In DNA, the CDR3 is TGTGCCAGCAGCAAAGATGGGGCGACTACCTACAATGAGCAGTTCTTC.

The chain uses TRBV7-2 and TRBJ2-1; unclear D gene. Germline V CDR1 and CDR2: SGHTA, FQGNSA. V was cut by 0 bases and J by 2 bases, with 8 bases left in between. This CDR3 comprises 15 residues. CDR3 residues: CASSLAGSTYNEQFF. The CDR3, as DNA: TGTGCCAGCAGCTTAGCGGGCTCTACCTACAATGAGCAGTTCTTC.

The chain has TRBV6-1 and TRBJ1-4, with 8 positions matching TRBD1. From germline, CDR1 is MNHNS and CDR2 SASEGT. This CDR3 region has 14 residues. The ends lost 6 bases at V and 7 bases at J; junction bases unmatched: 7. The CDR3 coding sequence is TGTGCCAGCAGAGACAGGGGAGGAGGTGAAAAACTGTTTTTT. Amino acid sequence: CASRDRGGGEKLFF.

The V and J genes are TRBV30 and TRBJ2-7; D possibly corresponds to TRBD1 (6 bases). The CDR3 sequence is 11 residues long. The germline gives CDR1 GTSNPN, CDR2 SVGIG (reference sequence). Deletions cut 5 bases from V and 4 bases from J, with 9 bases between. CDR3 region: CAWGQRYEQYF. Written as DNA, the CDR3 is TGTGCCTGGGGACAGAGGTACGAGCAGTACTTC.

The genes are TRBV4-3 and TRBJ2-1, with TRBD2 matching 11 bases. Trimming took 3 bases from V and 8 from J; bases not matched to a gene: 15. The germline V gene encodes CDR1 LGHNA and CDR2 YSLEER. The CDR3 length is 18 residues. In nucleotides, the CDR3 is TGCGCCAGCAGCCATCCCCTAGGCCCTAGCGGGAGGTACTATGAGCAGTTCTTC. Its protein product is CASSHPLGPSGRYYEQFF.

The genes are TRBV11-2 and TRBJ1-1, with TRBD1 as a possible D gene (5 bases). This CDR3 is 13 amino acids long. CDR1 and CDR2 from the germline V gene are SGHAT and FQNNGV. The V end was cut by 3 bases, the J end by 4 bases, with 9 bases between. CDR3 residues: CASSFTDSTEAFF. The CDR3 bases are TGTGCCAGCAGCTTTACTGACAGCACTGAAGCTTTCTTT.

This chain uses TRBV11-2 with TRBJ2-1; D gene unclear. V lost 6 bases to trimming and J lost 0 bases, with 12 bases between them. This CDR3 has 15 amino acids. Germline V gene sequence: CDR1 SGHAT, CDR2 FQNNGV. CDR3 region: CASSLRLVSYNEQFF. The DNA for the CDR3 is TGTGCCAGCAGTTTAAGACTTGTCTCCTACAATGAGCAGTTCTTC.